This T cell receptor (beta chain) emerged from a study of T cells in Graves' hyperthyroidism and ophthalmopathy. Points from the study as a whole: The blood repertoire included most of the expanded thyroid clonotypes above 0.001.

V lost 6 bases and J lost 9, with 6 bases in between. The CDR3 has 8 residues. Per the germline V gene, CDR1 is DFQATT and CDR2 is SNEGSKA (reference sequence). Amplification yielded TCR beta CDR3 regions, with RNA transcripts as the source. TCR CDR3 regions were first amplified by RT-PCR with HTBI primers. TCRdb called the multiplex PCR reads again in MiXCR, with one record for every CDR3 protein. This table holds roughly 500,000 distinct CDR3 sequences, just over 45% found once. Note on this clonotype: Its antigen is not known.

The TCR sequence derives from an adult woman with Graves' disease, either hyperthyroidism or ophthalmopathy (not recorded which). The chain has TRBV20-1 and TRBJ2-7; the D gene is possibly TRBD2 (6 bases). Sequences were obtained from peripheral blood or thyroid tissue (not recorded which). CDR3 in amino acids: CSAGGQYF. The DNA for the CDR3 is TGCAGTGCGGGGGGGCAGTACTTC.